The rows below give T cell receptor beta chains drawn from one sample of a study of control samples from healthy donors and cancer patients. Sequencing used immunoSEQ multiplex PCR; TCRdb keeps in-frame clones, though not all of them. This table has some 82,000 clones, about 89% appearing once. Sequences were obtained from blood. Source of these receptors: a man in his forties or fifties in good health. CDR3s include the opening cysteine and the closing phenylalanine or tryptophan. The D gene is left open where the match is weak. Size is omitted from some rows. Given values are once, few, many or a class for expanded clones.

abundance	d_gene	v_gene	j_gene	CDR3aa	CDR3nt
NA	NA	TRBV29-1	TRBJ1-1	CRAGTPNTEAFF	TGCAGGGCTGGGACTCCGAACACTGAAGCTTTCTTT
NA	TRBD1	TRBV24-1	TRBJ1-4	CATSDSGTGNEKLFF	TGTGCCACCAGTGATTCCGGGACAGGGAATGAAAAACTGTTTTTT
NA	NA	TRBV19	TRBJ1-2	CASSIGGRVNYGYTF	TGTGCCAGTAGTATAGGTGGTCGGGTAAACTATGGCTACACCTTC
NA	NA	TRBV9	TRBJ2-3	CASSVGGVEQYF	TGTGCCAGCAGCGTAGGGGGGGTTGAACAGTATTTT
once	NA	TRBV6-2/TRBV6-3	TRBJ2-3	CASSYRGPPPETQYF	TGTGCCAGCAGTTACCGGGGGCCCCCCCCGGAGACGCAGTATTTT
NA	TRBD2	TRBV5-4	TRBJ2-3	CASSKGLAGDTQYF	TGTGCCAGCAGCAAGGGACTAGCGGGAGATACGCAGTATTTT
NA	TRBD1	TRBV6-5	TRBJ2-2	CASSMDRGRTGELFF	TGTGCCAGCAGTATGGACAGGGGGAGGACCGGGGAGCTGTTTTTT
NA	NA	TRBV4-2	TRBJ1-5	CASSQDLGFRNQPQHF	TGTGCCAGCAGCCAAGATTTGGGGTTTCGGAATCAGCCCCAGCATTTT
NA	NA	TRBV28	TRBJ1-5	CASSLFSGGRRLQPQHF	TGTGCCAGCAGTTTATTCTCCGGTGGCAGACGGCTACAGCCCCAGCATTTT
NA	TRBD2	TRBV4-3	TRBJ2-1	CASSLAGVNEQFF	TGCGCCAGCAGCTTAGCGGGGGTCAATGAGCAGTTCTTC
NA	NA	TRBV4-1	TRBJ2-1	CASSQDPPSMPGEQFF	TGCGCCAGCAGCCAAGATCCCCCTAGTATGCCCGGTGAGCAGTTCTTC
NA	NA	TRBV20-1	TRBJ2-7	CSASLQGAQYF	TGCAGTGCTAGCCTCCAGGGCGCGCAGTACTTC
NA	TRBD1	TRBV7-8	TRBJ1-6	CASSPWDRGEDSPLHF	TGTGCCAGCAGCCCCTGGGACAGGGGGGAGGATTCACCCCTCCACTTT
NA	NA	TRBV30	TRBJ1-1	CAWSEWAGRTEAFF	TGTGCCTGGAGCGAGTGGGCGGGGAGGACTGAAGCTTTCTTT
NA	TRBD1	TRBV9	TRBJ2-1	CASSVSRTGGHNEQFF	TGTGCCAGCAGCGTAAGTAGGACAGGGGGCCACAATGAGCAGTTCTTC
NA	TRBD2	TRBV7-8	TRBJ2-3	CASSRSIAGSTDTQYF	TGTGCCAGCAGCCGATCGATAGCGGGAAGCACAGATACGCAGTATTTT
NA	NA	TRBV2	TRBJ2-3	CASSEGREPFLTDTQYF	TGTGCCAGCAGTGAGGGTCGGGAGCCGTTCCTCACAGATACGCAGTATTTT
NA	NA	TRBV11-2	TRBJ1-2	CASSPADNWGNNNYGYTF	TGTGCCAGCAGCCCAGCAGACAATTGGGGCAATAATAACTATGGCTACACCTTC
NA	NA	TRBV2	TRBJ1-1	CASSKQGRTEAFF	TGTGCCAGCAGTAAACAGGGTCGAACTGAAGCTTTCTTT
NA	NA	TRBV7-6	TRBJ2-1	CASSSDGSSYNEQFF	TGTGCCAGCAGCTCCGACGGTAGCTCCTACAATGAGCAGTTCTTC
NA	NA	TRBV19	TRBJ1-1	CASSIWVTHPEAFF	TGTGCCAGTAGTATTTGGGTCACCCACCCTGAAGCTTTCTTT
NA	NA	TRBV7-6	TRBJ2-3	CASSPRPAEDDTQYF	TGTGCCAGCAGCCCACGACCAGCAGAGGATGATACGCAGTATTTT
NA	TRBD2	TRBV5-6	TRBJ2-1	CASSPLAGGIYNEQFF	TGTGCCAGCAGCCCCTTGGCGGGAGGAATTTACAATGAGCAGTTCTTC
NA	NA	TRBV5-6	TRBJ2-2	CASSFPTTNTGELFF	TGTGCCAGCAGCTTCCCGACAACGAACACCGGGGAGCTGTTTTTT